Below, 21 T cell receptor beta chains from the same sample are listed, as sequenced in a study of shared clonotypes between healthy human individuals. Repertoires were generated with immunoSEQ multiplex PCR, while TCRdb's copy carries only in-frame clones and drops some. Of 450,000 to 500,000 clones in the sample, approximately 78% were seen once. The sequenced sample consisted of PBMCs. The receptors were gathered from a woman in her thirties or forties in good health. Some clones in this sample may be carry-over from other donors' samples.

As to this clone: Other DNA sequences in this specimen translate into the identical CDR3. CDR3 sequence reads: CASSQAGYGYTF. The DNA for the CDR3 is TGTGCCAGCAGCCAAGCGGGGTATGGCTACACCTTC. The V gene is TRBV14, the J gene TRBJ1-2; D is ambiguous. This CDR3 contains 12 residues. The germline V gene encodes CDR1 SGHDN and CDR2 FVKESK. V shed 1 base and J shed 5 bases, with 5 bases lying between them.

The chain links TRBV5-4 to TRBJ2-6; no reliable D call. Germline-derived CDR1 and CDR2 are SGHNT and YYREEE (reference sequence). Trimming removed 2 bases at V and 0 bases at J, with 12 bases between. The CDR3 spans 17 residues. Here the CDR3 reads CASSLAQTVSGANVLTF. The CDR3 nucleotides are TGTGCCAGCAGCTTAGCACAGACCGTCTCTGGGGCCAACGTCCTGACTTTC.

The V gene is TRBV9, the J gene TRBJ1-3, with 10 bases fitting TRBD1. Unmatched junction bases numbered 12, after V lost 0 bases and J lost 0 bases. The CDR3 consists of 20 residues. Germline loops: CDR1 SGDLS, CDR2 YYNGEE. The CDR3 nucleotides are TGTGCCAGCAGCGTAGGTTGGGGGACAGGGGACCCAATCTCTGGAAACACCATATATTTT. Its translation is CASSVGWGTGDPISGNTIYF.

In the case of this clone: One base away lies a much larger clone, so this may be a sequencing read error. This sequence joins TRBV6-5 and TRBJ2-5; 7 bases map to TRBD1. This CDR3 has 13 amino acids. V shed 6 bases and J 5 bases; nucleotides not matched to a gene: 6. Germline loops: CDR1 MNHEY, CDR2 SVGAGI. The CDR3 reads CASRRTGRETQYF. The DNA for the CDR3 is TGTGCCAGCAGAAGGACAGGCCGGGAGACCCAGTACTTC.

In regard to this clone: With a far larger clone one base away, a read error is the likely cause. This CDR3 is CASSLRGRAYQETQYF. The CDR3 nucleotides read TGTGCCAGCAGCCTCCGGGGCAGGGCTTACCAAGAGACCCAGTACTTC. V and J are TRBV7-9 and TRBJ2-5; perhaps D is TRBD1 or TRBD2 (5 bases each). In germline, CDR1 is SEHNR, CDR2 FQNEAQ (reference sequence). This CDR3 has 16 residues. The germline V and J ends were trimmed by 5 bases and 0 bases, with 16 bases remaining between them. Combining the CDR3 with reference TRBV7-9 and TRBJ2-5 gives the whole variable domain DTGVSQNPRHKITKRGQNVTFRCDPISEHNRLYWYRQTLGQGPEFLTYFQNEAQLEKSRLLSDRFSAERPKGSFSTLEIQRTEQGDSAMYLCASSLRGRAYQETQYFGPGTRLLVL.

The chain carries TRBV18 and TRBJ2-7; a possible D gene is TRBD2 (5 bases). There are 15 residues in the CDR3. Trimming took off 0 bases at V and 3 bases at J, with 12 bases between the two ends. Germline CDR1 KGHSH, CDR2 LQKENI. CDR3 residues: CASSPPFGLGYEQYF. CDR3 bases: TGTGCCAGCTCACCACCTTTCGGACTGGGCTACGAGCAGTACTTC. Variable domain in full (rest from reference TRBV18 and TRBJ2-7): NAGVMQNPRHLVRRRGQEARLRCSPMKGHSHVYWYRQLPEEGLKFMVYLQKENIIDESGMPKERFSAEFPKEGPSILRIQQVVRGDSAAYFCASSPPFGLGYEQYFGPGTRLTVT.

The CDR3 region has the DNA TGTGCCTGGAACAGGGGCTACGAGCAGTACTTC. Its protein is CAWNRGYEQYF. The chain couples TRBV30 to TRBJ2-7; TRBD1 matches 7 bases. V lost 4 bases to trimming and J lost 3 bases; unmatched junction nucleotides: 0. Germline V gene lookup returns CDR1 GTSNPN and CDR2 SVGIG (reference sequence). The CDR3 runs 11 residues.

The chain joins TRBV7-8 to TRBJ1-1; D unclear. This CDR3 is 14 amino acids long. Germline V lookup: CDR1 SGHVS, CDR2 FQNEAQ. The germline V and J ends were trimmed by 4 bases and 6 bases, with 15 bases remaining between them. The CDR3 reads CASSYLWGVAEAFF. As DNA, the CDR3 is TGTGCCAGCAGCTACCTTTGGGGAGTCGCTGAAGCTTTCTTT. Full variable domain (outside the CDR3, taken from reference TRBV7-8 and TRBJ1-1): GAGVSQSPRYKVAKRGQDVALRCDPISGHVSLFWYQQALGQGPEFLTYFQNEAQLDKSGLPSDRFFAERPEGSVSTLKIQRTQQEDSAVYLCASSYLWGVAEAFFGQGTRLTVV.

This rearrangement joins TRBV2 to TRBJ2-1; TRBD2 is a possible D gene (5 bases). Between the trimmed V and J ends, which lost 7 bases and 0 bases, there was a span of 13 bases. Germline values: CDR1 SNHLY, CDR2 FYNNEI. There are 15 residues in the CDR3. This CDR3 reads CASTLLVASYNEQFF. The CDR3 nucleotides read TGTGCCAGCACACTACTAGTTGCCTCCTACAATGAGCAGTTCTTC.

The J gene is TRBJ2-1, the V gene TRBV6-4; 11 bases line up with TRBD2. This CDR3 has 15 amino acids. From germline, CDR1 is MRHNA and CDR2 SNTAGT. V was clipped by 6 bases and J by 4 bases; unmatched bases: 5. The CDR3 coding sequence is TGTGCCAGCAGCTTACTAGCGGGAGCTTACAATGAGCAGTTCTTC. This translates into CASSLLAGAYNEQFF.

This chain joins TRBV27 and TRBJ1-6; perhaps TRBD1 as D (6 bases). This CDR3 is 17 amino acids long. The V end was cut by 6 bases, the J end by 0 bases, with 15 bases between. Per germline, CDR1 MNHEY and CDR2 SMNVEV (reference sequence). In DNA form, the CDR3 reads TGTGCCAGCAGCCTAAGGACAGTGAGCTCCTATAATTCACCCCTCCACTTT. Its translation: CASSLRTVSSYNSPLHF.

The chain uses TRBV5-4 and TRBJ1-1; TRBD1 matches at 8 bases. This CDR3 is built from 16 residues. J was trimmed by 2 bases and V by 4 bases; bases with no gene match: 10. CDR1 SGHNT and CDR2 YYREEE come from the germline V gene (reference sequence). Here the CDR3 reads CASSGPGQATNTEAFF. CDR3 DNA sequence: TGTGCCAGCAGCGGACCGGGACAGGCTACTAACACTGAAGCTTTCTTT.

The J gene is TRBJ2-3, the V gene TRBV30; unclear D gene. Germline loops: CDR1 GTSNPN, CDR2 SVGIG (reference sequence). The V and J ends lost 1 base and 2 bases respectively, with 7 bases between them. The CDR3 is 13 residues long. The chain's CDR3 is CAWSGSYTDTQYF. CDR3 in DNA: TGTGCCTGGAGTGGGTCTTACACAGATACGCAGTATTTT.

The chain has TRBV27 and TRBJ2-2; D may correspond to TRBD1 or TRBD2 (5 bases each). This CDR3 region has 15 residues. Trimming removed 6 bases at V and 5 bases at J, with 16 bases between. Germline-derived CDR1 and CDR2 are MNHEY and SMNVEV (reference sequence). CDR3 DNA sequence: TGTGCCAGCAGCTACAGGAGGCAGTTAACCGGGGAGCTGTTTTTT. Translating it yields CASSYRRQLTGELFF.

The CDR3 spells CASSKVFQTSYEQYF. Here the CDR3 DNA reads TGTGCCAGCAGCAAAGTATTCCAAACCTCCTACGAGCAGTACTTC. This chain connects TRBV21-1 to TRBJ2-7. TRBV21-1 is described as a pseudogene. The CDR3 length is 15 residues.

Comments on this clone: A much larger clone lies a single base off, so this may be a read error. The CDR3 ends on some other residue instead of the conserved phenylalanine or tryptophan, so this is likely a read error. The chain has TRBV6-6 and TRBJ1-2, with D maybe TRBD1 (6 bases). Germline assignment: CDR1 MNHNY and CDR2 SVGAGI (reference sequence). The CDR3 runs 15 residues. The V end was cut by 5 bases, the J end by 3 bases, with 16 bases between. CDR3 bases: TGTGCCAGCAGTCCAAGCCCCACAGGGCACTATGGCTACACCCTC. Translation gives CASSPSPTGHYGYTL.

This clone is a singleton in its sample. The V call is TRBV28, the J call TRBJ2-7; 7 bases are a match to TRBD2. Germline-derived CDR1 and CDR2 are MDHEN and SYDVKM. This CDR3 is 14 amino acids long. V gave up 8 bases and J gave up 3 bases; unmatched junction bases: 10. The CDR3 loop reads CASLGLAESYEQYF. The DNA for the CDR3 is TGTGCCAGCCTGGGCCTAGCGGAAAGCTACGAGCAGTACTTC.

The rearrangement joins TRBV9 to TRBJ2-1; D is possibly TRBD2 (7 bases). Deletions cut 4 bases from V and 4 bases from J, with 18 bases between. The CDR3 loop spans 16 amino acids. In germline, CDR1 is SGDLS, CDR2 YYNGEE. This CDR3 is CASSPTGAGEYNEQFF. In DNA form, the CDR3 reads TGTGCCAGCAGCCCCACGGGGGCGGGGGAGTACAATGAGCAGTTCTTC.

This clone was observed at least ten times. The rearrangement uses TRBV19 and TRBJ1-4; no reliable D call. The CDR3 has 15 residues. Germline CDR1 and CDR2: LNHDA and SQIVND (reference sequence). Trimming cost V 5 bases and J 0 bases, with 10 bases left between them. CDR3 DNA sequence: TGTGCCAGTAGTCCGTTCCACACAACTAATGAAAAACTGTTTTTT. It translates to CASSPFHTTNEKLFF.

The chain uses TRBV18 and TRBJ1-1; tentatively, D is TRBD1 (5 bases). This CDR3 is built from 15 residues. Germline assignment: CDR1 KGHSH and CDR2 LQKENI. V was shortened by 0 bases and J by 3 bases, with 11 bases between the two germline ends. The DNA for the CDR3 is TGTGCCAGCTCACCACCGCAGGGAGGTGACACTGAAGCTTTCTTT. This sequence encodes CASSPPQGGDTEAFF.

Only one count was recorded for this clone. This CDR3 is also generated by other DNA sequences in the sample. The rearrangement links TRBV18 to TRBJ2-5; 7 nucleotides match TRBD1. The CDR3 has 14 residues. The germline gives CDR1 KGHSH, CDR2 LQKENI. J lost 2 bases, V lost 3 bases, and 3 bases had no gene match. The CDR3, as DNA: TGTGCCAGCTCACCTCGGACAGGACAAGAGACCCAGTACTTC. Translation: CASSPRTGQETQYF.